A single T cell receptor beta chain is shown here with its context. The antigen is not known. Each CDR3 protein gets one entry after TCRdb re-called the RT-PCR reads with MiXCR. The repertoire holds roughly 700,000 distinct CDR3 sequences, with around a sixth as singletons. The entry originates in a study of response to subunit inactivated influenza vaccine. Overall study findings and caveats: There was a suggestion from the authors that each seasonal influenza vaccination recruits few new T cells.

The germline V gene encodes CDR1 MGHDK and CDR2 SYGVNS. V lost 1 base and J lost 3, with 13 bases in between. This CDR3 has 17 amino acids. V gene TRBV25-1 combines with J gene TRBJ1-6, with a weak D call TRBD1 (5 bases). Source: PBMCs from blood, taken about 12 days after vaccination. The sequence derives from a man in his fifties who received an inactivated influenza vaccine. The CDR3 loop reads CASSEWGTTLYNSPLHF. The CDR3 coding sequence is TGTGCCAGCAGTGAATGGGGGACGACGCTCTATAATTCACCCCTCCACTTT.